This entry features one T cell receptor (beta chain) sequence. Its recognized antigen is unknown. The cohort comprised fewer than 700 healthy bone marrow donors. At the time of sampling, all cohort members were nominally healthy, though unrecorded immune exposures were likely present. The donor was CMV seronegative and was included in the group of a few hundred seronegative cohort members. Every donor gave a peripheral blood sample, and the peripheral blood mononuclear cells from that sample were used for TCR beta sequencing. The Qiagen DNeasy Blood Extraction Kit was used to extract genomic DNA from the blood cell samples. Here V drops 2 bases and J drops 6 bases, and the junction holds 7 bases not matched to any gene. From the cysteine up to the phenylalanine, the CDR3 has a length of 16 residues. Left in the record is the CDR3 DNA by itself, 48 bases read in frame from the first base. From the germline V gene, CDR1 is SGHRS and CDR2 is YFSETQ.

The library was made by the immunoSEQ multiplex PCR assay. For the multiplex PCR, a mixture combining 60 forward primers for TCR Vbeta segments and 13 reverse primers for TCR Jbeta segments was used. The CDR3 region of rearranged TCR beta genes was amplified from genomic DNA by a multiplex PCR assay. Amplified TCR beta libraries were sequenced as 87-base-pair reads on the Illumina HiSeq System. Per the authors' processing: A later analysis counted tens of millions of unique TCR beta chains across the roughly 700 repertoires, and around 9.9 million of these chains were shared by at least two donors. To remove PCR and sequencing errors, raw reads were error-corrected and collapsed into unique sequences using a nearest-neighbor algorithm that merged closely related sequences. V, D and J gene segments were assigned by aligning CDR3 sequences to IMGT reference sequences. For a sequence to be retained, a match of at least six nucleotides was required to both a V gene segment and a J gene segment. A rearrangement was called productive if the CDR3 had no stop codons and remained in frame with V and J, and every other rearrangement was called non-productive. Following IMGT convention, CDR3 was defined as the stretch from the second conserved V-encoded cysteine up to the conserved J-encoded phenylalanine. The earlier analysis of some 580 of the donors excluded any sequence lacking an unambiguous match to a single V gene segment. An earlier analysis of roughly 590 of the donors called V segments functional above 56.7% productive rearrangements and segregating when the between-donor standard deviation exceeded 5%. To diagnose cytomegalovirus status from the catalog of TCR beta chain sequences, a statistical classification framework was built. In a later analysis, V and J genes were assigned by comparing TCR nucleotide sequences against IMGT/GENE-DB human TR gene sequences. In a later analysis, CDR3 sequences and most-parsimonious VDJ recombination scenarios were assigned using the TCRdist pipeline. In a later analysis, every TCR beta chain was defined by the combination of its CDR3 amino acid sequence and its V-gene family, and reads without a unique V-gene family were dropped. As a way to deal with suspected cross-contamination and a sequencing artifact, a later analysis dropped 450 to 600 nucleotide sequences that were highly shared and had low generation probability. In a later analysis, a clonal expansion index for each public chain was calculated from normalized within-repertoire ranks of inferred template counts. In a later analysis, generation probabilities were computed using a VDJ recombination model fitted to out-of-frame rearrangements, and the results were checked against IGoR. In a later analysis, TCR-TCR, TCR-HLA and TCR-CMV co-occurrence was scored with hypergeometric tests, and a repertoire-size bias correction was applied to TCR pairs. A later analysis estimated false discovery rates by permuting HLA or CMV assignments 20 times. In a later analysis, co-occurring TCRs were grouped using DBSCAN, and TCRdist sequence similarity was added for clustering within HLA-allele-positive subsets. For co-occurrence clustering, repertoires with fewer than 30,000 or more than 120,000 public chains were excluded, along with five or six repertoires with anomalous nucleotide sharing. Sourced from immuneACCESS, this table was stored by TCRdb with only in-frame sequences that have V and J called. A share of the clones is absent; for the studies checked, an unresolved V gene accounts for under half, and the remainder has no known explanation. The V and J calls and clone size come from that table; D and trimming were worked out from the DNA. The sample table gives some 150,000 clones. In total, the top ten clones hold less than 3.5% of the sample.

The sample is drawn from a study of cytomegalovirus exposure and HLA in healthy donors (dated by TCRdb to the late 2010s). Regarding the complete study: According to an earlier analysis of 450 to 650 of the donors, roughly 180 million T cells yielded 95 million to 140 million unique TCR beta sequences and approximately 280 Gb of sequence data. An early release covering more than 500 HLA-typed donors comprised roughly 300 gigabases of sequencing data and 65 million to 100 million unique TCR sequences. Among the roughly 400 genotyped donors, around 81% belonged to the genetic ancestry cluster associated with self-reported Caucasian donors. The study aimed to test whether cataloging public T cell receptors could reveal signatures of past pathogen exposure. The T cell repertoires of 666 subjects were profiled by immunosequencing and related to cytomegalovirus serostatus. Besides the first cohort of 666 subjects, a separate validation cohort made up of 120 or so different subjects was used. To predict cytomegalovirus infection status, the study brought together high-throughput TCR immunosequencing, statistical association of individual TCRs with disease status, and machine learning. A later analysis re-analyzed previously published TCR beta repertoires from several hundred donors and added high-resolution HLA genotyping to study TCR occurrence patterns. In the later analysis, no new phenotypic data were used to find candidate immune exposures; instead, reliance was placed on TCR beta sequences and their occurrence across donors. An earlier analysis of roughly 580 of the donors used high-throughput TCR beta sequencing to judge whether each TCR beta V gene segment behaved as functional or pseudogenic. Alongside the repertoire data, information on donor age, sex, ethnicity and CMV serostatus was compiled. A later genetic analysis took genome-wide SNP genotypes for about three fifths of the roughly 670 donors and used that subset as a discovery cohort. Every discovery cohort repertoire had been produced on one sequencing platform. Both class I and class II loci were covered by HLA typing, at four-digit resolution. Typing coverage differed by locus: A, B, C, DRB1 and DQB1 were typed in about 629-640 donors, DQA1 in roughly 510, DPA1 in 600 to 610, and DPB1 in about 450. Roughly 5 DR-DQ haplotypes were handled as single units for association and clustering, since linkage in the cohort was strong. Among around 400 genotyped donors of the cohort, an average of roughly 230,000 unique TCR beta nucleotide sequences was sequenced per donor, of which about 19% were non-productive.

What the work shows at the level of the full study, not this receptor alone: The classifier was reported to diagnose cytomegalovirus status with high specificity and sensitivity in both the original cohort and the validation cohort. In an earlier analysis of 587 of the donors, most TCR beta V segments appeared in productive rearrangements about 87% or about 30% of the time, broadly matching IMGT annotations. Several of the top co-occurrence clusters appeared to be linked to parvovirus B19, influenza, CMV and Epstein-Barr virus, according to a later analysis. While some public TCRs were present in many individuals, most TCR sequences turned up only very rarely across donors. A further reported finding was that TCR beta sequences accurately predicted the HLA-A and HLA-B alleles for most subjects in the first cohort. In the study, about 150 TCR beta chains were listed as associated with cytomegalovirus. A later analysis associated about 16,000 TCR beta sequences with specific HLA alleles at a false discovery rate of 0.05. Compared with the approximately 670-donor mean, donors in an Asian-associated ancestry cluster had fewer N-insertions in productive TCRs, according to a later genetic analysis. When HLA alleles, especially DR and DQ, strongly co-occurred, TCR associations were difficult to assign to individual alleles. HLA typing was unavailable for some donors at each locus, so association tests used only the typed subset. Because the 87-base-pair reads could not distinguish some IMGT-functional V segments, including TRBV6-2 and TRBV6-3, those segments were excluded. The cohort was sequenced for TCR beta chains only, and without alpha or paired-chain data the features that could be detected were limited. A few of the identified cytomegalovirus-associated TCR beta chains were confirmed in vitro to be specific for cytomegalovirus antigens. According to the authors, the approach could potentially be generalized to other disease states and immunological phenotypes. Correlated functional status among segregating V segments might reflect linkage disequilibrium, but an unknown experimental factor could not be ruled out. A later analysis found that HLA-associated TCR beta chains were more clonally expanded and had lower generation probabilities than equally common non-associated chains. The sequencing pipeline was judged likely to have produced a cluster of highly shared sequence variants as a technical artifact. In a later analysis, the rate of TCR association differed among HLA loci, with DRB1 alleles having the most associated TCRs and HLA-C alleles having the fewest. Immune exposure information for the cohort was limited to CMV serostatus. The earlier analysis of 450 to 700 of the donors excluded over 15 rarely observed V segments, including chromosome 9 orphons, because counts were too low. The presence/absence analyses assumed that sequencing depth was roughly uniform across donors, and that assumption may not be true. A later analysis found that most CMV-associated TCR beta chains appeared HLA-restricted, with HLA associations seemingly driven largely by CMV exposure. V-gene and J-gene trimming of TCR beta chains was associated with a missense DCLRE1C variant in a later genetic analysis, and the association was replicated in an independent cohort.

In this chain, TRBV5-1 is recombined with TRBJ1-6; 8 nucleotides in the junction match TRBD1. The receptor's source is a man between 40 and 49 years old in good health and CMV-seronegative. Input material: PBMCs. The CDR3 protein sequence reads: CASSLVGTGVNSPLHF. The DNA is TGCGCCAGCAGCTTAGTAGGGACAGGAGTTAATTCACCCCTCCACTTT.